This is a list of T cell receptor beta chains from one sample in a study of blood T cell repertoires in COVID-19. Clones were sequenced by immunoSEQ multiplex PCR, and TCRdb holds only the in-frame ones, with some missing. Here the sample spans roughly 200,000 clones, 80% to 85% being singletons. The sample comprised peripheral blood. The receptors were gathered from a woman of 80 years or more with COVID-19, enrolled during active disease. Both conserved end residues are part of each CDR3. The D gene is left open where the match is weak. A clone size is listed for some rows: how often the clone was seen (once, few, many), or a class if it is expanded.

v_gene	d_gene	len	j_gene	abundance	CDR3aa	CDR3nt
TRBV19	TRBD1	15	TRBJ1-3	.	CASSGQGASGNTIYF	TGTGCCAGTAGTGGACAGGGGGCCTCTGGAAACACCATATATTTT
TRBV7-9	.	14	TRBJ1-1	.	CASSFGGTYTEAFF	TGTGCCAGCAGCTTCGGGGGAACCTACACTGAAGCTTTCTTT
TRBV3-1/TRBV3-2	TRBD1	15	TRBJ1-2	.	CASSLNGRGHYGYTF	TGTGCCAGCAGCTTGAACGGCAGGGGGCACTATGGCTACACCTTC
TRBV5-1	TRBD2	18	TRBJ2-5	once	CASSLGKTSGEIPETQYF	TGCGCCAGCAGCTTGGGGAAAACTAGCGGGGAAATTCCCGAGACCCAGTACTTC
TRBV28	.	12	TRBJ1-1	.	CASRRGGFEAFF	TGTGCCAGCAGAAGGGGAGGATTTGAAGCTTTCTTT
TRBV11-2	.	16	TRBJ1-1	.	CASRRGGGGKNTEAFF	TGTGCCAGCAGACGAGGCGGCGGGGGCAAGAACACTGAAGCTTTCTTT
TRBV7-2	.	11	TRBJ2-5	.	CASSSVETQYF	TGTGCCAGCAGCTCCGTTGAGACCCAGTACTTC
TRBV27	TRBD1	17	TRBJ1-1	.	CASSSPKQGARSTEAFF	TGTGCCAGCAGTTCACCGAAACAGGGGGCTCGGAGCACTGAAGCTTTCTTT
TRBV27	.	15	TRBJ1-3	.	CASSLGRGRTNTIYF	TGTGCCAGCAGTTTGGGACGAGGGAGGACAAACACCATATATTTT
TRBV4-1	.	14	TRBJ1-1	once	CASSQEGRNTEAFF	TGCGCCAGCAGCCAGGAAGGGAGGAACACTGAAGCTTTCTTT
TRBV2	TRBD1	13	TRBJ1-1	.	CASSEARGGGAFF	TGTGCCAGCAGTGAAGCCCGAGGGGGCGGAGCTTTCTTT
TRBV4-2	.	13	TRBJ2-1	.	CASSQGAVNEQFF	TGTGCCAGCAGCCAAGGGGCAGTCAATGAGCAGTTCTTC
TRBV19	TRBD1	13	TRBJ1-2	.	CASIRDREAGYTF	TGTGCCAGTATCCGGGACAGGGAAGCCGGCTACACCTTC
TRBV18	TRBD1	16	TRBJ1-4	.	CASSPQQGSGNEKLFF	TGTGCCAGCTCACCACAACAGGGGTCCGGTAATGAAAAACTGTTTTTT
TRBV16	TRBD1	15	TRBJ1-2	.	CASSQLYGTGQGYTF	TGTGCCAGCAGCCAATTGTACGGGACAGGGCAGGGCTACACCTTC
TRBV2	.	14	TRBJ1-3	once	CASSQVPSGNTIYF	TGTGCCAGCAGCCAGGTGCCCTCTGGAAACACCATATATTTT
TRBV7-8	TRBD1	17	TRBJ2-7	.	CASSWTPGTGNSYEQYF	TGTGCCAGCAGTTGGACACCCGGGACAGGGAATAGCTACGAGCAGTACTTC
TRBV7-2	.	12	TRBJ1-1	.	CASSFLGSEAFF	TGTGCCAGCAGCTTCCTAGGTTCTGAAGCTTTCTTT
TRBV18	TRBD2	16	TRBJ2-5	.	CASSPSSGTSGETQYF	TGTGCCAGCTCACCGTCCAGCGGGACCTCCGGAGAGACCCAGTACTTC
TRBV9	TRBD2	18	TRBJ2-6	few	CASSISGRDSSGANVLTF	TGTGCCAGCAGCATCTCCGGGAGGGACTCCTCTGGGGCCAACGTCCTGACTTTC
TRBV3-1/TRBV3-2	.	11	TRBJ2-5	.	CASSPSETQYF	TGTGCCAGCAGCCCCTCGGAGACCCAGTACTTC
TRBV9	TRBD1	18	TRBJ2-1	.	CASSATGLQGRSYNEQFF	TGTGCCAGCAGCGCCACGGGGCTACAGGGGAGATCCTACAATGAGCAGTTCTTC
TRBV7-2	.	15	TRBJ1-4	.	CASSLAGGLGEKLFF	TGTGCCAGCAGCTTAGCGGGCGGGTTGGGTGAAAAACTGTTTTTT